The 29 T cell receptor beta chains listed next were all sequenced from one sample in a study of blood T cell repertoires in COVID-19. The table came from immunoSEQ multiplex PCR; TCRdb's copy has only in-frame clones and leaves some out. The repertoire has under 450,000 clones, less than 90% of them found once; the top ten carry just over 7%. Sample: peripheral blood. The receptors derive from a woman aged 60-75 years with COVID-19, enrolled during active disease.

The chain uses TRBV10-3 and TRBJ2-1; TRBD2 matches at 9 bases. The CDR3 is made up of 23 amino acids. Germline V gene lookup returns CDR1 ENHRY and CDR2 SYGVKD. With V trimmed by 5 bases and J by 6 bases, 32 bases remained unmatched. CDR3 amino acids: CAISQNNRDRSSIRLAGLNEQFF. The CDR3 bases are TGTGCCATCAGTCAAAACAACCGGGACAGATCCTCTATAAGGCTAGCGGGGCTCAATGAGCAGTTCTTC.

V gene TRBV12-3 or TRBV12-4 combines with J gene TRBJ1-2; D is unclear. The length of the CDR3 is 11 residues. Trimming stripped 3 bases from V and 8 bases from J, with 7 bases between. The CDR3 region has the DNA TGTGCCAGCAGTTTCGGGGAAGGCTACACCTTC. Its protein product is CASSFGEGYTF.

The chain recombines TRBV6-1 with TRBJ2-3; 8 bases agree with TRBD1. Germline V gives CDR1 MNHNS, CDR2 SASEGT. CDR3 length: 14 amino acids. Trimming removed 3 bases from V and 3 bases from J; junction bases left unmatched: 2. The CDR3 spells CASSDGQGTDTQYF. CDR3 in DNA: TGTGCCAGCAGTGACGGACAGGGAACAGATACGCAGTATTTT.

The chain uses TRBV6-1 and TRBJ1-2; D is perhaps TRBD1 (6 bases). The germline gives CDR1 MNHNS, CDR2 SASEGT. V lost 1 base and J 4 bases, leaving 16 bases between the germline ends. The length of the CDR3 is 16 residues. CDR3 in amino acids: CASSEDSGVGSYGYTF. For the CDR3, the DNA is TGTGCCAGCAGTGAAGATTCAGGGGTGGGGAGCTATGGCTACACCTTC.

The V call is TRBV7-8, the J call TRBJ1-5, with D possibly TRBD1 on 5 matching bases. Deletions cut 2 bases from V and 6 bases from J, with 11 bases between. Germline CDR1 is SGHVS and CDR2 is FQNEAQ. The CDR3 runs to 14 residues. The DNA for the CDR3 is TGTGCCAGCAGCTTACAGGGTTTGAGTCAGCCCCAGCATTTT. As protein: CASSLQGLSQPQHF.

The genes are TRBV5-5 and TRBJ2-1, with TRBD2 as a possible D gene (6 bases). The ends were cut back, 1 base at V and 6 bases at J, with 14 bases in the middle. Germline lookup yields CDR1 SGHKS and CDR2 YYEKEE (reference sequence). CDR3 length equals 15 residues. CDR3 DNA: TGTGCCAGCAGCTTGAGCCGGGGGTGGAGCAATGAGCAGTTCTTC. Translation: CASSLSRGWSNEQFF.

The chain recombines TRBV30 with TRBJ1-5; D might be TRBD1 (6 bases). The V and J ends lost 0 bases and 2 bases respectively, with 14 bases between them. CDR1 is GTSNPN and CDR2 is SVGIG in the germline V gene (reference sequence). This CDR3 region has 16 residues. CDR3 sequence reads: CAWSVWGAGGNQPQHF. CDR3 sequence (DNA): TGTGCCTGGAGTGTATGGGGGGCGGGAGGCAATCAGCCCCAGCATTTT. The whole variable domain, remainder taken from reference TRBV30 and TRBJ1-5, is SQTIHQWPATLVQPVGSPLSLECTVEGTSNPNLYWYRQAAGRGLQLLFYSVGIGQISSEVPQNLSASRPQDRQFILSSKKLLLSDSGFYLCAWSVWGAGGNQPQHFGDGTRLSIL.

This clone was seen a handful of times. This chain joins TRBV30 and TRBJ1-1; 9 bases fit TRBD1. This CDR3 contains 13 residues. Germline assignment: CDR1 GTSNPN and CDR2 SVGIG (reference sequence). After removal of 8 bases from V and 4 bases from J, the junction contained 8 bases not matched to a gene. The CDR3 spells CARGQGPSTEAFF. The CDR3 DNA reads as TGTGCCCGTGGACAGGGGCCTTCCACTGAAGCTTTCTTT.

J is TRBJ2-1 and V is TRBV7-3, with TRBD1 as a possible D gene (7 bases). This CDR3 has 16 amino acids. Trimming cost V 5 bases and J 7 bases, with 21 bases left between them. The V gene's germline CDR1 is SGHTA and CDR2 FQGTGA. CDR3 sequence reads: CASSPRQGGEVNEQFF. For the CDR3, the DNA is TGTGCCAGCAGCCCGCGACAGGGAGGAGAGGTAAATGAGCAGTTCTTC.

In nucleotides, the CDR3 is TGTGCCAGCAGAGATTACGGGACTACCGTCTACGAGCAGTACTTC. Its protein product is CASRDYGTTVYEQYF. V and J are TRBV2 and TRBJ2-7; the match to TRBD2 covers 7 bases. V trimming: 6 bases; J trimming: 3 bases; junction bases outside the gene matches: 11. Germline V lookup: CDR1 SNHLY, CDR2 FYNNEI. The CDR3 sequence is 15 residues long.

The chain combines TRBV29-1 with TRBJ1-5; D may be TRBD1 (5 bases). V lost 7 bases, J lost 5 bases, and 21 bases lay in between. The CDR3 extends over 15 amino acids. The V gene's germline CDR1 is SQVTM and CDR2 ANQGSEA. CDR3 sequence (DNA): TGCAGCGCTGAGGTCCCAGGGCCATTGGATCAGCCCCAGCATTTT. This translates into CSAEVPGPLDQPQHF.

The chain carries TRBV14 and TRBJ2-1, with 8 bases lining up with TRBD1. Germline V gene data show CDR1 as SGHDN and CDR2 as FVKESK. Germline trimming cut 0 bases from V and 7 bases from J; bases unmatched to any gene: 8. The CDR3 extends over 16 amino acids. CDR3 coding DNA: TGTGCCAGCAGCCAAGATGCAGGGGGCGCGAAAAATGAGCAGTTCTTC. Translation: CASSQDAGGAKNEQFF. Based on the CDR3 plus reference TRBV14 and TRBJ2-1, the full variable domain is EAGVTQFPSHSVIEKGQTVTLRCDPISGHDNLYWYRRVMGKEIKFLLHFVKESKQDESGMPNNRFLAERTGGTYSTLKVQPAELEDSGVYFCASSQDAGGAKNEQFFGPGTRLTVL.

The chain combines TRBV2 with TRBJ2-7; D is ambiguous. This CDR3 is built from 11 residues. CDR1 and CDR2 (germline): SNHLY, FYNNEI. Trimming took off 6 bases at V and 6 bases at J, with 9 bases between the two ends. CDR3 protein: CASRNSPEQYF. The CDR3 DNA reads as TGTGCCAGCAGAAACAGCCCCGAGCAGTACTTC.

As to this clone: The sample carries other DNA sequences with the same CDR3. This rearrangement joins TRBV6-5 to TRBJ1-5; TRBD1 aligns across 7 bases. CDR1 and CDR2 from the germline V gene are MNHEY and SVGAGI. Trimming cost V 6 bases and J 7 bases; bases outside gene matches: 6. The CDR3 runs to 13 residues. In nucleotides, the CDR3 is TGTGCCAGCAGACGACAGGGAGGCCAGCCCCAGCATTTT. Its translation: CASRRQGGQPQHF.

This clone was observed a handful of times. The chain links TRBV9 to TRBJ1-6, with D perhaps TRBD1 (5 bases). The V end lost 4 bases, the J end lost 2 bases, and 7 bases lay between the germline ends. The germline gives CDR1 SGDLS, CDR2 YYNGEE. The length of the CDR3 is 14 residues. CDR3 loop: CASSTGTYNSPLHF. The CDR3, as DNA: TGTGCCAGCAGCACAGGCACCTATAATTCACCCCTCCACTTT.

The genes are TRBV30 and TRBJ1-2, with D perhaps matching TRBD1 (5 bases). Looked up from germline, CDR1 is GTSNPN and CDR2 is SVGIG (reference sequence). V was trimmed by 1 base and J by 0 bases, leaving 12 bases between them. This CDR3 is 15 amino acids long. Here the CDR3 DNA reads TGTGCCTGGAGTGGTCCGGGGGACCCTAACTATGGCTACACCTTC. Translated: CAWSGPGDPNYGYTF.

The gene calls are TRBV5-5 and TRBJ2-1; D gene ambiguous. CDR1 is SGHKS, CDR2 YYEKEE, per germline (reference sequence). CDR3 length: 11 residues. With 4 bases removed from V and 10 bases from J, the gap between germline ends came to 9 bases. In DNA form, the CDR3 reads TGTGCCAGCAGCGCGGAGACGGAGCAGTTCTTC. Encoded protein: CASSAETEQFF.

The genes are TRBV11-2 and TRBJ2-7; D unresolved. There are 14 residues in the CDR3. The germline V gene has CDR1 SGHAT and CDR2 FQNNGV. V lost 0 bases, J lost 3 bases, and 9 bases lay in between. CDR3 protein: CASSLEQLHYEQYF. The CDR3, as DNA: TGTGCCAGCAGCTTAGAACAGTTACACTACGAGCAGTACTTC.

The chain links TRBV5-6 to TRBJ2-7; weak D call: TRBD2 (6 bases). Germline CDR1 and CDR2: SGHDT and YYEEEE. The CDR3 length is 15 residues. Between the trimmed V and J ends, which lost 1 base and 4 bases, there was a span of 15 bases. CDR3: CASSLTGLTLYEQYF. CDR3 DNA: TGTGCCAGCAGCTTGACGGGACTTACCTTATACGAGCAGTACTTC.

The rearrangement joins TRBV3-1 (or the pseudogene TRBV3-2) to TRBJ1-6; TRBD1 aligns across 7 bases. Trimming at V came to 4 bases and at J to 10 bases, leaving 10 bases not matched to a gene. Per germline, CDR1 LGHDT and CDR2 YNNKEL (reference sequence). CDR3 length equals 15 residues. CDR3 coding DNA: TGTGCCAGCAGCCGGACCGACAGGGTAGGATCACCCCTCCACTTT. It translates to CASSRTDRVGSPLHF.

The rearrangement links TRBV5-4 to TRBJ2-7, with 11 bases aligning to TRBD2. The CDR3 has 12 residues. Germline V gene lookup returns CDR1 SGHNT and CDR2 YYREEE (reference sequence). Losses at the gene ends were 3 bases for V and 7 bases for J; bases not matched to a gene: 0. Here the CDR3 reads CASSSSGGEQYF. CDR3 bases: TGTGCCAGCAGCTCTAGCGGGGGGGAGCAGTACTTC. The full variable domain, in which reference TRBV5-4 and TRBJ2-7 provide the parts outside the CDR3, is ETGVTQSPTHLIKTRGQQVTLRCSSQSGHNTVSWYQQALGQGPQFIFQYYREEENGRGNFPPRFSGLQFPNYSSELNVNALELDDSALYLCASSSSGGEQYFGPGTRLTVT.

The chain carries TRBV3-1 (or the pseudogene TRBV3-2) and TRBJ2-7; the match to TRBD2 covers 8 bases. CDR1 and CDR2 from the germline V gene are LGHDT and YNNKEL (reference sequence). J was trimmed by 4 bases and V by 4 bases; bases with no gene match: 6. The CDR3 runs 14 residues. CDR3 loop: CASSLGLARYEQYF. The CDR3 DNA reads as TGTGCCAGCAGCCTAGGACTAGCTCGATACGAGCAGTACTTC.

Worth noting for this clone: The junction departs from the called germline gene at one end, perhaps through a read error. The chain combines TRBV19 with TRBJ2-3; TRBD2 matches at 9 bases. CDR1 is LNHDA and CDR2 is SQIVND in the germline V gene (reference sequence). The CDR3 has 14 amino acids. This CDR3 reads CASSIGGLAEKMDF. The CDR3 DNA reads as TGTGCCAGTAGTATTGGGGGACTAGCCGAAAAAATGGATTTT.

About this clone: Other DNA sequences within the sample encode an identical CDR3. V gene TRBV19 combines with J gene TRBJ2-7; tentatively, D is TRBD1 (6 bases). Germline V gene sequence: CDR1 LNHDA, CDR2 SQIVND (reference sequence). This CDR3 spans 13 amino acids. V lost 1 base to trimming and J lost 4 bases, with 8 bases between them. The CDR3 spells CASSIGGTYEQYF. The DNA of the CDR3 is TGTGCCAGTAGTATAGGTGGGACATACGAGCAGTACTTC.

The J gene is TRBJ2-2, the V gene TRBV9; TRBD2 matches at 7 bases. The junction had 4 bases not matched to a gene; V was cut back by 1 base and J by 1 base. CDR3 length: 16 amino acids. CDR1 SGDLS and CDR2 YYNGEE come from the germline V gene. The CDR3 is CASSVPSGENTGELFF. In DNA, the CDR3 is TGTGCCAGCAGCGTACCGAGCGGGGAGAACACCGGGGAGCTGTTTTTT.

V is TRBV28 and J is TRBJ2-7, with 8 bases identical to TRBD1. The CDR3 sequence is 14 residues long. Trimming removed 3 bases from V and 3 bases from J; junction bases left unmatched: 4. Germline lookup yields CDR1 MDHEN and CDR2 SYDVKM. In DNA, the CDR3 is TGTGCCAGCAGTTTCACAGGGGGTAGCTACGAGCAGTACTTC. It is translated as CASSFTGGSYEQYF.

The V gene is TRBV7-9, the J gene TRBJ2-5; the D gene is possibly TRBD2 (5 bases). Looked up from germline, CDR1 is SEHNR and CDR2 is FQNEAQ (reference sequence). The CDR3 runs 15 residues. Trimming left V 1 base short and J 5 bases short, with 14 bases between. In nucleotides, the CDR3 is TGTGCCAGCAGCTTAGGAGGGTCGACGTCGGAGACCCAGTACTTC. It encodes CASSLGGSTSETQYF.

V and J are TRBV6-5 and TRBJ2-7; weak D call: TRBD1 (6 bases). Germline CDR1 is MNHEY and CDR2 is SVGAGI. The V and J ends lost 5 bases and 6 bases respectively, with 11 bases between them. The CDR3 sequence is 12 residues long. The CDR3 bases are TGTGCCAGCAGTCAACAGGGAAGCGAGCAGTACTTC. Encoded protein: CASSQQGSEQYF.

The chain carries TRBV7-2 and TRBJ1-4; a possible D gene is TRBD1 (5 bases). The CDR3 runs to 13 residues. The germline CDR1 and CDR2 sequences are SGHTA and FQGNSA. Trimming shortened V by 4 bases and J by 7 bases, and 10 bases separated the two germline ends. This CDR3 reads CASSSGSREKLFF. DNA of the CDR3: TGTGCCAGCAGCTCAGGGTCCCGTGAAAAACTGTTTTTT.